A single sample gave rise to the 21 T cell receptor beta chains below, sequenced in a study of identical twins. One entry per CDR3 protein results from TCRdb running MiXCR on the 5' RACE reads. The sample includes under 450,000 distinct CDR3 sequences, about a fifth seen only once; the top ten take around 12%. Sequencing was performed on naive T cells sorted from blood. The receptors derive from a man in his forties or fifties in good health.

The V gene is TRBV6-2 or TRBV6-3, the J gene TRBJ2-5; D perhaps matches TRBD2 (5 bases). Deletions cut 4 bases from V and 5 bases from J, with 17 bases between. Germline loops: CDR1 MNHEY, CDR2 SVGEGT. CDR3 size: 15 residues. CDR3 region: CASSFPGGRGETQYF. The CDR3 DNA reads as TGTGCCAGCAGTTTCCCCGGTGGTCGCGGGGAGACCCAGTACTTC.

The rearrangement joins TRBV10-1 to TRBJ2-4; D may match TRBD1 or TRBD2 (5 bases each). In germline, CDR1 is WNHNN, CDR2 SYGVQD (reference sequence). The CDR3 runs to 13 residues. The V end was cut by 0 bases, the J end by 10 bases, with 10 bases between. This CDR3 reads CASSESGTLIQYF. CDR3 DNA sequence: TGCGCCAGCAGTGAGTCGGGGACCTTGATTCAGTACTTC.

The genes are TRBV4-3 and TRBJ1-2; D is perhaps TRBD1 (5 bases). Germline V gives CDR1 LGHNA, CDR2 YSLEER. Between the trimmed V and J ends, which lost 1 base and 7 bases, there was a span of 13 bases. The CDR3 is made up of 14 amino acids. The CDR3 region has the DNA TGCGCCAGCAGCCAAGTCGTCCAGGGCGCTGGCTACACCTTC. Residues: CASSQVVQGAGYTF.

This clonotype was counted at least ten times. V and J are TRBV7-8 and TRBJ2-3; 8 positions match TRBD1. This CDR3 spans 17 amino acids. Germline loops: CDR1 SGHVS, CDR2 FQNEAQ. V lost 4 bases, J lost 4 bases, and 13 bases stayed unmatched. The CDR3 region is CASSYSGGAIFADTQYF. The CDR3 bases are TGTGCCAGCAGCTATTCAGGGGGCGCGATATTCGCAGATACGCAGTATTTT.

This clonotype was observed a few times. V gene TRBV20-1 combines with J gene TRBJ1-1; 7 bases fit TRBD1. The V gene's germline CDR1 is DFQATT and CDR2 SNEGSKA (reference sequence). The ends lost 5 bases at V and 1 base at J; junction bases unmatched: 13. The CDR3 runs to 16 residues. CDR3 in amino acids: CSAHPLGQVGNTEAFF. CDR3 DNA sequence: TGCAGTGCTCACCCCCTCGGACAGGTGGGGAACACTGAAGCTTTCTTT.

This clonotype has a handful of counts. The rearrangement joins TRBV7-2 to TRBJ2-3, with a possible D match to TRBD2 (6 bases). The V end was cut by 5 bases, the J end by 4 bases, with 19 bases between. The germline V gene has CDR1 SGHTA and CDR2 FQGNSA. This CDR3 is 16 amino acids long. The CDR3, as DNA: TGTGCCAGCAGCCCGCGGGAAACGGGAGTCGCAGATACGCAGTATTTT. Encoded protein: CASSPRETGVADTQYF.

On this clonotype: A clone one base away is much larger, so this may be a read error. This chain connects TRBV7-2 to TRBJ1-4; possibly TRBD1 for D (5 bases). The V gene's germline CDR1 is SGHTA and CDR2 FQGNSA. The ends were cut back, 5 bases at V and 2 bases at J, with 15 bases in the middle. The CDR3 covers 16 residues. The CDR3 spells CASSLDSGRTNEKLFF. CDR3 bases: TGTGCCAGCAGCCTTGATTCGGGACGGACTAATGAAAAACTGTTTTTT. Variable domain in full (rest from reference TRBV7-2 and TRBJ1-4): GAGVSQSPSNKVTEKGKDVELRCDPISGHTALYWYRQSLGQGLEFLIYFQGNSAPDKSGLPSDRFSAERTGGSVSTLTIQRTQQEDSAVYLCASSLDSGRTNEKLFFGSGTQLSVL.

The CDR3 reads CAISNGQPFGYTF. The CDR3 DNA reads TGTGCCATCAGTAACGGACAGCCGTTCGGCTACACCTTC. V usage is TRBV10-3 and J usage is TRBJ1-2, with D possibly TRBD1 on 6 matching bases. The V gene's germline CDR1 is ENHRY and CDR2 SYGVKD. The CDR3 is made up of 13 amino acids. V lost 5 bases and J lost 8, with 15 bases in between.

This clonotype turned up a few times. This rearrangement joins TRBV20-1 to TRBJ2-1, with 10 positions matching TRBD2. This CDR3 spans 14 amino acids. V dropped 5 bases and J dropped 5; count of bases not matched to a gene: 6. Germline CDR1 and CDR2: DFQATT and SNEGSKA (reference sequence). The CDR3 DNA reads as TGCAGTGCTCCGGCTGGGACTAGCGACAATGAGCAGTTCTTC. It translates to CSAPAGTSDNEQFF.

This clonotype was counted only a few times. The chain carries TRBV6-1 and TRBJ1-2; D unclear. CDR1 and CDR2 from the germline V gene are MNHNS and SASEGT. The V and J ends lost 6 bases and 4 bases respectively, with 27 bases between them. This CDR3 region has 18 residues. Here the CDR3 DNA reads TGTGCCAGCAGACCTACCCAGCGTGAGGGTTGGCGTGGCTATGGCTACACCTTC. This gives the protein CASRPTQREGWRGYGYTF.

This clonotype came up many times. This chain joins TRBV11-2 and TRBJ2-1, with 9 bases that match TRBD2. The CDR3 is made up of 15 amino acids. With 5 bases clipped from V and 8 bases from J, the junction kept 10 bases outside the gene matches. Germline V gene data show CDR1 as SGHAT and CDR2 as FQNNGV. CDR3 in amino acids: CASSARASGVYEQFF. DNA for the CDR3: TGTGCCAGCAGCGCCCGGGCTAGCGGGGTCTATGAGCAGTTCTTC. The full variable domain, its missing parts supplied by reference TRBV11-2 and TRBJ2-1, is EAGVAQSPRYKIIEKRQSVAFWCNPISGHATLYWYQQILGQGPKLLIQFQNNGVVDDSQLPKDRFSAERLKGVDSTLKIQPAKLEDSAVYLCASSARASGVYEQFFGPGTRLTVL.

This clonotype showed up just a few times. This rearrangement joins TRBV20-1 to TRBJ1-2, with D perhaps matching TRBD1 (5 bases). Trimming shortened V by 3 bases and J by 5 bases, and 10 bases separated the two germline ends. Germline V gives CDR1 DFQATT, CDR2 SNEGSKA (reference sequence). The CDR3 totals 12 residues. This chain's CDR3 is CSASMGGYGYTF. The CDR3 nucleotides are TGCAGTGCTAGTATGGGGGGTTATGGCTACACCTTC.

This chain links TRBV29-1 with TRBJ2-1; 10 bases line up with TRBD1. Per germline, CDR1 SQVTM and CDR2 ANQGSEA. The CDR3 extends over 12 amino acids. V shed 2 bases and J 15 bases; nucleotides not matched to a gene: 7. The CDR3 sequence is CSVERGTGVLFF. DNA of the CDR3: TGCAGCGTTGAACGGGGGACAGGGGTCCTGTTCTTC.

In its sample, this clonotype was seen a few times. The CDR3 sequence is CSARQGLGQNIQYF. The CDR3 DNA sequence: TGCAGTGCAAGACAGGGATTGGGCCAAAACATTCAGTACTTC. The rearrangement joins TRBV20-1 to TRBJ2-4; 7 bases match TRBD1. The CDR3 has 14 amino acids. The J segment lost 5 bases and the V segment lost 6 bases, leaving 10 bases of the junction unmatched. From germline, CDR1 is DFQATT and CDR2 SNEGSKA (reference sequence).

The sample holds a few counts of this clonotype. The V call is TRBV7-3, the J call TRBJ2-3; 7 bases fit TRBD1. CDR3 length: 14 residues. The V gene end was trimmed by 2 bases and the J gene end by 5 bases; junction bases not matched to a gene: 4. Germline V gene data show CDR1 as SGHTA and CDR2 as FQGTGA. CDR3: CASSLAQGLDTQYF. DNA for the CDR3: TGTGCCAGCAGCTTAGCACAGGGGCTAGATACGCAGTATTTT.

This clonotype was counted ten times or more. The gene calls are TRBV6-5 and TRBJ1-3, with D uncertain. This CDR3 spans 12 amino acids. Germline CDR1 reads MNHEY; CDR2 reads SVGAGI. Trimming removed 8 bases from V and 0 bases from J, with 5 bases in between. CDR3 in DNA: TGTGCCAGCTCCCCCTCTGGAAACACCATATATTTT. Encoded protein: CASSPSGNTIYF.

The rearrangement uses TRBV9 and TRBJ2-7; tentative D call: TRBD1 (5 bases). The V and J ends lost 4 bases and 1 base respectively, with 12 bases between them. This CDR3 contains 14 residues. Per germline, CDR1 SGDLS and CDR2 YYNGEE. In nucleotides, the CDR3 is TGTGCCAGCAGCCCACCGAGGACATCCTACGAGCAGTACTTC. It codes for CASSPPRTSYEQYF.

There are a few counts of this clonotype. For the CDR3, the DNA is TGCAGTGCTTACCGACTAGCGGGATCCTACGAGCAGTACTTC. It translates to CSAYRLAGSYEQYF. The V gene is TRBV20-1, the J gene TRBJ2-7; 11 nucleotides match TRBD2. In germline, CDR1 is DFQATT, CDR2 SNEGSKA (reference sequence). The ends lost 5 bases at V and 1 base at J; junction bases unmatched: 4. CDR3 length equals 14 residues.

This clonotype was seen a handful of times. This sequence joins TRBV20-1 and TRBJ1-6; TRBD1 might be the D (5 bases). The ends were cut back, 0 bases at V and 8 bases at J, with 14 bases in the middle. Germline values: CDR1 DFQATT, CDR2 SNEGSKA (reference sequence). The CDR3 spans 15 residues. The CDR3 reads CSARDQGPGYSPLHF. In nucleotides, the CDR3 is TGCAGTGCTAGAGATCAGGGACCTGGGTATTCACCCCTCCACTTT.

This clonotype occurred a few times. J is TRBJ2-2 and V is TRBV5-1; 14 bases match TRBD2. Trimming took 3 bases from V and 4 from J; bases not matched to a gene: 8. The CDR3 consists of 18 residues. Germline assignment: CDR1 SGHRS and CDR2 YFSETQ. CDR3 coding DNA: TGCGCCAGCAGCTCGGGACTAGCGGGGGTCCTGACCACCGGGGAGCTGTTTTTT. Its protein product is CASSSGLAGVLTTGELFF.

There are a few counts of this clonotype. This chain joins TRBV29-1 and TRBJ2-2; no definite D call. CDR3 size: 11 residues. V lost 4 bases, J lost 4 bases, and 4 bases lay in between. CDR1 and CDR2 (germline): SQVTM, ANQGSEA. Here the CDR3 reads CSVGGTGELFF. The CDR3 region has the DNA TGCAGCGTTGGGGGCACCGGGGAGCTGTTTTTT.